These 7 T cell receptor beta chains came from one sample sequenced in a study of graft-versus-host responses after intestinal transplantation. Method: immunoSEQ multiplex PCR; TCRdb's copy keeps in-frame clones and lacks some. The profile shows approximately 38,000 clones, over 80% of them singletons. Material: PBMCs, obtained 1070 days after transplant. These TCRs come from a human patient who received an intestinal transplant, so some T cells may come from the graft donor.

The V call is TRBV9, the J call TRBJ1-1; maybe TRBD1 (5 bases). V was shortened by 6 bases and J by 3 bases, with 21 bases between the two germline ends. Germline CDR1 is SGDLS and CDR2 is YYNGEE. There are 16 residues in the CDR3. This chain's CDR3 is CASNPAPGALDTEAFF. The CDR3 nucleotides read TGTGCCAGCAATCCCGCTCCCGGGGCTTTGGACACTGAAGCTTTCTTT.

Comment on this clone: The junction shows a germline mismatch at one end, possibly a read error. V is TRBV5-1 and J is TRBJ1-2; no reliable D call. Germline V gives CDR1 SGHRS, CDR2 YFSETQ. This CDR3 spans 14 amino acids. CDR3 residues: CASSFRPTNYGYTF. Written as DNA, the CDR3 is TGTGCCAGCAGCTTCAGACCCACTAACTATGGCTACACCTTC.

The chain employs TRBV9 and TRBJ2-7, with 10 bases lining up with TRBD2. The CDR3 is 14 amino acids. V shed 6 bases and J 3 bases; nucleotides not matched to a gene: 6. Germline V lookup: CDR1 SGDLS, CDR2 YYNGEE. The CDR3 protein is CASNAGTSDYEQYF. CDR3 nucleotides: TGTGCCAGCAACGCTGGGACTAGCGACTACGAGCAGTACTTC.

This clone was detected a few times. The chain is built from TRBV4-1 and TRBJ2-1, with 11 positions matching TRBD2. The J segment lost 8 bases and the V segment lost 3 bases, leaving 15 bases of the junction unmatched. The CDR3 sequence is 18 residues long. Germline-derived CDR1 and CDR2 are MGHRA and YSYEKL. CDR3 DNA: TGCGCCAGCAGCCAGACAATAGCGGGGGGGCCTATTATGTATGAGCAGTTCTTC. Amino acid sequence: CASSQTIAGGPIMYEQFF.

This rearrangement joins TRBV4-2 to TRBJ2-7; 7 bases map to TRBD2. CDR3 size: 15 residues. Germline values: CDR1 LGHNA, CDR2 YNFKEQ. Trimming removed 5 bases from V and 0 bases from J; junction bases left unmatched: 7. The CDR3 here is CASSYRRESSYEQYF. The CDR3, as DNA: TGTGCCAGCAGCTATAGGCGGGAGAGCTCCTACGAGCAGTACTTC.

The rearrangement links TRBV11-2 to TRBJ2-3; D is uncertain. Germline V gene sequence: CDR1 SGHAT, CDR2 FQNNGV. The CDR3 has 14 amino acids. The V gene lost 3 bases and the J gene lost 0 bases, with 7 bases spanning the gap. CDR3 region: CASSFIQSTDTQYF. The CDR3 DNA sequence: TGTGCCAGCAGCTTTATCCAGAGCACAGATACGCAGTATTTT.

The CDR3 DNA is TGTGCCAGCAGCTTTCCGACACAGGGGAACAATGAGCAGTTCTTC. Its translation is CASSFPTQGNNEQFF. This rearrangement joins TRBV5-6 to TRBJ2-1, with TRBD1 identical over 7 bases. CDR1 SGHDT and CDR2 YYEEEE come from the germline V gene. The ends lost 2 bases at V and 5 bases at J; junction bases unmatched: 7. CDR3 length: 15 amino acids.